These 6 T cell receptor beta chains were sequenced from one sample in a study of blood T cells in healthy people across ages. Using a J-beta primer mix together with a sample-barcoded 5' primer, a second PCR was run for roughly 7 to 11 cycles. TCRdb re-analysed the 5' RACE reads in MiXCR, keeping a single row per CDR3 protein. The table records 800,000 to 900,000 distinct CDR3 sequences, 62% of them present only once. Input material: blood. All receptors come from a man younger than 45 in good health.

The CDR3: CASTPGNDQPQHF. The CDR3 nucleotides are TGTGCCAGCACTCCAGGGAATGATCAGCCCCAGCATTTT. The rearrangement links TRBV25-1 to TRBJ1-5, with D perhaps TRBD1 (5 bases). CDR3 size: 13 residues. Germline V gene sequence: CDR1 MGHDK, CDR2 SYGVNS. Trimming took off 7 bases at V and 5 bases at J, with 12 bases between the two ends.

CDR3 residues: CASSRLGEAFF. CDR3 DNA: TGTGCCAGCAGCCGACTAGGGGAAGCTTTCTTT. The chain combines TRBV7-2 with TRBJ1-1; no definite D call. V was trimmed by 5 bases and J by 8 bases, leaving 9 bases between them. Germline lookup yields CDR1 SGHTA and CDR2 FQGNSA. CDR3 length: 11 residues.

This chain joins TRBV7-9 and TRBJ2-5; no clear D gene. The CDR3 has 12 residues. V dropped 8 bases and J dropped 0 bases, with 7 bases sitting between them. Germline V gene sequence: CDR1 SEHNR, CDR2 FQNEAQ (reference sequence). DNA for the CDR3: TGTGCCAGCGAAAGATACCAAGAGACCCAGTACTTC. It specifies CASERYQETQYF.

The chain has TRBV20-1 and TRBJ2-1; 8 positions match TRBD1. J was trimmed by 7 bases and V by 3 bases; bases with no gene match: 20. CDR1 DFQATT and CDR2 SNEGSKA come from the germline V gene (reference sequence). The CDR3 is 18 residues long. Written as DNA, the CDR3 is TGCAGTGCTAGGGCTATCCCCCGTGGGACAGGTTTCGGAAATGAGCAGTTCTTC. The encoded protein is CSARAIPRGTGFGNEQFF.

This rearrangement joins TRBV5-1 to TRBJ2-4; 10 nucleotides agree with TRBD1. J gave up 0 bases and V 4 bases, and 16 bases lay outside the gene matches. CDR1 and CDR2 (germline): SGHRS, YFSETQ. The CDR3 sequence is 20 residues long. CDR3 nucleotide sequence: TGCGCCAGCAGCAGGGGACAGGGGCTTCCATCACCCATAGCCAAAAACATTCAGTACTTC. Its translation: CASSRGQGLPSPIAKNIQYF.

The chain employs TRBV7-8 and TRBJ2-1; possible D gene TRBD2, 5 bases. V lost 2 bases, J lost 7 bases, and 15 bases lay in between. CDR1 and CDR2 (germline): SGHVS, FQNEAQ. This CDR3 region has 15 residues. The CDR3 protein is CASSLFGGLSNEQFF. The CDR3 nucleotides read TGTGCCAGCAGCTTATTTGGTGGACTGTCAAATGAGCAGTTCTTC.